These T cell receptor beta chains were read from a single sample in a study of cytomegalovirus exposure and HLA in healthy donors. TCRdb keeps only in-frame clones here, not all; method: immunoSEQ multiplex PCR. The sample data list 50,000 or so clones. The source material was PBMCs. These receptors originate from a woman between 35 and 50 years old in good health and CMV-seronegative. The CDR3 runs from the conserved cysteine through the conserved F or W. D genes are given only for firm matches.

v_gene: TRBV28
j_gene: TRBJ1-5
d_gene: -
CDR3nt: TGTGCCAGCGGTACGGGGGTCCAGGGTCAGCCCCAGCATTTT
CDR3aa: CASGTGVQGQPQHF

v_gene: TRBV30
j_gene: TRBJ1-2
d_gene: -
CDR3nt: TGTGCCCGCCACGGGGAGGATGGCTACACCTTC
CDR3aa: CARHGEDGYTF

v_gene: TRBV7-2
j_gene: TRBJ2-3
d_gene: -
CDR3nt: TGTGCCAGCAGCCAACTTAGAGGGGGACCAGATACGCAGTATTTT
CDR3aa: CASSQLRGGPDTQYF

v_gene: TRBV4-1
j_gene: TRBJ1-1
d_gene: -
CDR3nt: TGCGCCAGCAGCCAAGATCGGGAAGGAAGTACGAACACTGAAGCTTTCTTT
CDR3aa: CASSQDREGSTNTEAFF

v_gene: TRBV18
j_gene: TRBJ2-5
d_gene: -
CDR3nt: TGTGCCAGCTCACCAGAGTCGGAGACCCAGTACTTC
CDR3aa: CASSPESETQYF

v_gene: TRBV7-2
j_gene: TRBJ2-3
d_gene: TRBD2
CDR3nt: TGTGCCAGCAGCCATAGGAGCGGGAGTGGCACAGATACGCAGTATTTT
CDR3aa: CASSHRSGSGTDTQYF

v_gene: TRBV7-6
j_gene: TRBJ2-2
d_gene: TRBD1
CDR3nt: TGTGCCAGCAGCTTAAGAAGGGGGCGCGGCGGGGAGCTGTTTTTT
CDR3aa: CASSLRRGRGGELFF

v_gene: TRBV30
j_gene: TRBJ1-3
d_gene: -
CDR3nt: TGTGCCTGGAGTGTAGGGAGCTCTGGAAACACCATATATTTT
CDR3aa: CAWSVGSSGNTIYF

v_gene: TRBV10-3
j_gene: TRBJ1-1
d_gene: -
CDR3nt: TGTGCCATCAGTGAAAGGCAGGACACTGAAGCTTTCTTT
CDR3aa: CAISERQDTEAFF

v_gene: TRBV11-2
j_gene: TRBJ1-2
d_gene: TRBD1
CDR3nt: TGTGCCAGCAGCTCAGGACAGGGAGGTACAAAGGACTATGGCTACACCTTC
CDR3aa: CASSSGQGGTKDYGYTF

v_gene: TRBV30
j_gene: TRBJ2-6
d_gene: -
CDR3nt: TGTGCCTGGGCAACAGGATTTTCTGGGGCCAACGTCCTGACTTTC
CDR3aa: CAWATGFSGANVLTF

v_gene: TRBV7-8
j_gene: TRBJ1-2
d_gene: TRBD1
CDR3nt: TGTGCCAGCAGCGAGACAGGGATTTATGGCTACACCTTC
CDR3aa: CASSETGIYGYTF

v_gene: TRBV5-8
j_gene: TRBJ2-1
d_gene: -
CDR3nt: TGTGCCAGCAGCAATACTAGAGGGTCGTACAATGAGCAGTTCTTC
CDR3aa: CASSNTRGSYNEQFF

v_gene: TRBV5-8
j_gene: TRBJ1-1
d_gene: -
CDR3nt: TGTGCCAGCAGCTTTTCAGGTACTGAAGCTTTCTTT
CDR3aa: CASSFSGTEAFF

v_gene: TRBV6-1
j_gene: TRBJ1-1
d_gene: -
CDR3nt: TGTGCCAGCAGCCTGGGACAACTGAACACTGAAGCTTTCTTT
CDR3aa: CASSLGQLNTEAFF

v_gene: TRBV7-2
j_gene: TRBJ2-1
d_gene: TRBD2
CDR3nt: TGTGCCAGCAGCTTAGCGTTCACCAGCGGGAGGAGAAGGAATGAGCAGTTCTTC
CDR3aa: CASSLAFTSGRRRNEQFF

v_gene: TRBV18
j_gene: TRBJ2-7
d_gene: -
CDR3nt: TGTGCCAGCTCACCCTCAAATTCTCCCCGGGGGGAGCAGTACTTC
CDR3aa: CASSPSNSPRGEQYF

v_gene: TRBV28
j_gene: TRBJ2-3
d_gene: -
CDR3nt: TGTGCCAGCAGTTTGCCCGGGGTGGTGGCAGATACGCAGTATTTT
CDR3aa: CASSLPGVVADTQYF

v_gene: TRBV20-1
j_gene: TRBJ2-3
d_gene: -
CDR3nt: TGCAGTGCTCTACCGACAGATACGCAGTATTTT
CDR3aa: CSALPTDTQYF

v_gene: TRBV5-1
j_gene: TRBJ2-1
d_gene: -
CDR3nt: TGCGCCAGCAAAAGCAATAATGAGCAGTTCTTC
CDR3aa: CASKSNNEQFF

v_gene: TRBV4-3
j_gene: TRBJ2-1
d_gene: TRBD1
CDR3nt: TGCGCCAGCAGCCAAGATGCCGGACAGGGTGAGCAGTTCTTC
CDR3aa: CASSQDAGQGEQFF

v_gene: TRBV6-5
j_gene: TRBJ2-7
d_gene: TRBD2
CDR3nt: TGTGCCAGCAGTTACCCCTTAGCGGGAAAGGACGAGCAGTACTTC
CDR3aa: CASSYPLAGKDEQYF

v_gene: TRBV18
j_gene: TRBJ2-7
d_gene: -
CDR3nt: TGTGCCAGCTCCTTTAACGGGTACGAGCAGTACTTC
CDR3aa: CASSFNGYEQYF

v_gene: TRBV6-1
j_gene: TRBJ1-5
d_gene: TRBD1
CDR3nt: TGTGCCAGCAGTGTGGGACAGGGCCTCCGCTTTTATACTTTT
CDR3aa: CASSVGQGLRFYTF

v_gene: TRBV6-6
j_gene: TRBJ2-3
d_gene: -
CDR3nt: TGTGCCAGCAGCAGCGACAGCCACACAGATACGCAGTATTTT
CDR3aa: CASSSDSHTDTQYF

v_gene: TRBV11-3
j_gene: TRBJ2-2
d_gene: -
CDR3nt: TGTGCCAGCAGCTTCCACGGGGAGGGGGAGCTGTTTTTT
CDR3aa: CASSFHGEGELFF

v_gene: TRBV28
j_gene: TRBJ2-7
d_gene: TRBD1
CDR3nt: TGTGCCAGCAGCGACGGACAGGGCTACGAGCAGTACTTC
CDR3aa: CASSDGQGYEQYF

v_gene: TRBV18
j_gene: TRBJ1-2
d_gene: -
CDR3nt: TGTGCCAGCTCACCACTCCCCGTGAGGGATGGGGGCTACACCTTC
CDR3aa: CASSPLPVRDGGYTF

v_gene: TRBV5-1
j_gene: TRBJ2-2
d_gene: TRBD1
CDR3nt: TGCGCCAGCAGCTTGGGGTTGGGACAGCAGAACACCGGGGAGCTGTTTTTT
CDR3aa: CASSLGLGQQNTGELFF

v_gene: TRBV27
j_gene: TRBJ2-7
d_gene: -
CDR3nt: TGTGCCAGCAGATATCGACGGAGTGACTACGAGCAGTACTTC
CDR3aa: CASRYRRSDYEQYF

v_gene: TRBV5-1
j_gene: TRBJ2-7
d_gene: -
CDR3nt: TGCGCCAGCAGCTTGGTAGTGACAGGTGCCTACGAGCAGTACTTC
CDR3aa: CASSLVVTGAYEQYF

v_gene: TRBV5-4
j_gene: TRBJ1-1
d_gene: TRBD1
CDR3nt: TGTGCCAGCAGCACGGACAGGGGGTACACTGAAGCTTTCTTT
CDR3aa: CASSTDRGYTEAFF

v_gene: TRBV19
j_gene: TRBJ2-7
d_gene: TRBD2
CDR3nt: TGTGCCAGTAGCCCGACCCGGACTAGCGGGAGTGGCGAGCAGTACTTC
CDR3aa: CASSPTRTSGSGEQYF

v_gene: TRBV5-1
j_gene: TRBJ2-1
d_gene: TRBD2
CDR3nt: TGCGCCAGCAGCTTGGCACAGGGACTAGCGGACAATGAGCAGTTCTTC
CDR3aa: CASSLAQGLADNEQFF

v_gene: TRBV27
j_gene: TRBJ1-1
d_gene: -
CDR3nt: TGTGCCAGCAGTTTATCGACCGGGGACACTGAAGCTTTCTTT
CDR3aa: CASSLSTGDTEAFF

v_gene: TRBV11-2
j_gene: TRBJ2-2
d_gene: -
CDR3nt: TGTGCCAGCAGCTTAGAGGGGGCCCGTGGCGGGGAGCTGTTTTTT
CDR3aa: CASSLEGARGGELFF

v_gene: TRBV5-4
j_gene: TRBJ2-7
d_gene: TRBD2
CDR3nt: TGTGCCAGCAGCTTGGGGACTAGCGGGAGCGTCACCGCCTACGAGCAGTACTTC
CDR3aa: CASSLGTSGSVTAYEQYF